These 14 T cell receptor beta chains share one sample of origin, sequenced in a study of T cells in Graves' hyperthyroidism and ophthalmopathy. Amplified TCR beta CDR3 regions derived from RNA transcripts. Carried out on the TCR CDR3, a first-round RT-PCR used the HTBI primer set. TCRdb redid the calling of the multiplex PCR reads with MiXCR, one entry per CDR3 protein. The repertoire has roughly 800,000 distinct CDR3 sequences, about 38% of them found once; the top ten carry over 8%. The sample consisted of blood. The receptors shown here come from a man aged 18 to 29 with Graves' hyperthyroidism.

The CDR3 loop reads CASSPQATGRGEQYF. CDR3 in DNA: TGCGCCAGCAGCCCCCAAGCGACGGGAAGGGGCGAGCAGTACTTC. The rearrangement links TRBV4-1 to TRBJ2-7, with D perhaps assigned TRBD1 or TRBD2 (5 bases each). V lost 4 bases and J lost 6, with 19 bases in between. This CDR3 comprises 15 residues. In germline, CDR1 is MGHRA, CDR2 YSYEKL.

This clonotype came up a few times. CDR3 loop: CASSALDTHTEAFF. The CDR3 bases are TGTGCCAGCAGTGCCCTAGACACTCACACTGAAGCTTTCTTT. The chain joins TRBV6-4 to TRBJ1-1; D is undetermined. The CDR3 sequence is 14 residues long. Trimming removed 4 bases from V and 3 bases from J, with 12 bases in between. CDR1 and CDR2 from the germline V gene are MRHNA and SNTAGT.

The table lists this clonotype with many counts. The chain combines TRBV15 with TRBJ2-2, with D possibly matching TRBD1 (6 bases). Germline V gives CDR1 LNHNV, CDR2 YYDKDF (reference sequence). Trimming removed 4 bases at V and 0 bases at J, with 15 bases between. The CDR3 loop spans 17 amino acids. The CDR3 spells CATSKRIGQSNTGELFF. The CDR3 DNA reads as TGTGCCACCAGCAAACGGATAGGACAGTCGAACACCGGGGAGCTGTTTTTT.

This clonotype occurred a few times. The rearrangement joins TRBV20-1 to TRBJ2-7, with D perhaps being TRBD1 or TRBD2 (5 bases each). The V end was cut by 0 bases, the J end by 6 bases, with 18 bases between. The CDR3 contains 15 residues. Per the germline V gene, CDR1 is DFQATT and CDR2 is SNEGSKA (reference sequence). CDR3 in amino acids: CSARDPSGTGSEQYF. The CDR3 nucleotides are TGCAGTGCTAGAGATCCGTCAGGGACGGGCTCCGAGCAGTACTTC.

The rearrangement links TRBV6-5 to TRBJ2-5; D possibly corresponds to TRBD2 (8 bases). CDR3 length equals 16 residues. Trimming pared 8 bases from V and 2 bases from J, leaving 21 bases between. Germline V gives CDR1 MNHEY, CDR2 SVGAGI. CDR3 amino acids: CASVERSGTDQETQYF. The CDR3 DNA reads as TGTGCCAGCGTTGAACGTAGCGGGACAGATCAAGAGACCCAGTACTTC.

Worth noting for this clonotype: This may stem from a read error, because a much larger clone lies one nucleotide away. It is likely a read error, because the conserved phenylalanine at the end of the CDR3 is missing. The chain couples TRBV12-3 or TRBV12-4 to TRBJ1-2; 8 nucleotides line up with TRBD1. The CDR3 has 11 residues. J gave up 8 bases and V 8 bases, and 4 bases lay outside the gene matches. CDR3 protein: CASASGGGYTL. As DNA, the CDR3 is TGTGCCAGCGCGTCAGGGGGCGGCTACACCCTC.

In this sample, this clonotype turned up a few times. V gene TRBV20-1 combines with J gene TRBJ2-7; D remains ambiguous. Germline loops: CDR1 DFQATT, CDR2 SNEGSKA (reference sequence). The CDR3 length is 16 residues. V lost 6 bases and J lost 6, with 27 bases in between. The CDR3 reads CSAPGRRAHLTGEQYF. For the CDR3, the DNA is TGCAGTGCCCCCGGAAGACGGGCCCACCTGACGGGCGAGCAGTACTTC.

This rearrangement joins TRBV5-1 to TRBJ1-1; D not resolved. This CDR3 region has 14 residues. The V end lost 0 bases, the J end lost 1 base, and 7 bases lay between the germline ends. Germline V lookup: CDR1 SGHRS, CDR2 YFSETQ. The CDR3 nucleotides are TGCGCCAGCAGCTTGGAAGTACAGAACACTGAAGCTTTCTTT. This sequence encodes CASSLEVQNTEAFF.

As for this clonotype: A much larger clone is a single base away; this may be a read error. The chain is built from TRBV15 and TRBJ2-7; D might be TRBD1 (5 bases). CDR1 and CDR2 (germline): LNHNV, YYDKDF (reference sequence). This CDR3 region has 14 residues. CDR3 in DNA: TGTGCCACCAGCAGAGAACCAGGGAAGTACGAGCAGTGCTTC. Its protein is CATSREPGKYEQCF.

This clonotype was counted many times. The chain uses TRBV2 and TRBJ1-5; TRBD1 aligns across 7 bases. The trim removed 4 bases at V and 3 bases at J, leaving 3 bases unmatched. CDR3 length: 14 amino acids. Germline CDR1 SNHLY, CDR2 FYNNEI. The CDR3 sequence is CASSGRGLNQPQHF. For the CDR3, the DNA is TGTGCCAGCAGTGGGAGGGGGCTCAATCAGCCCCAGCATTTT. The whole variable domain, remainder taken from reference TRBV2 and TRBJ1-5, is EPEVTQTPSHQVTQMGQEVILRCVPISNHLYFYWYRQILGQKVEFLVSFYNNEISEKSEIFDDQFSVERPDGSNFTLKIRSTKLEDSAMYFCASSGRGLNQPQHFGDGTRLSIL.

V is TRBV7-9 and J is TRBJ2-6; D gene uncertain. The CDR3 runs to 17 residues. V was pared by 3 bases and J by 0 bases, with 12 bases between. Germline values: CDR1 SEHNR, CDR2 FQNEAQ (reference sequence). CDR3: CASSLTRPPSGANVLTF. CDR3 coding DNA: TGTGCCAGCAGCTTGACGCGTCCCCCCTCTGGGGCCAACGTCCTGACTTTC.

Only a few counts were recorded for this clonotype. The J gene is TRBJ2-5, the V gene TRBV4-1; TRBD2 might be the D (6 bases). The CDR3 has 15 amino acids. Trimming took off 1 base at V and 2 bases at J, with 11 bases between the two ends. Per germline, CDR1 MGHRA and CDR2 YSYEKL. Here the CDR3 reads CASSQVAGPQETQYF. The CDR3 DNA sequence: TGCGCCAGCAGCCAAGTTGCGGGGCCACAAGAGACCCAGTACTTC.

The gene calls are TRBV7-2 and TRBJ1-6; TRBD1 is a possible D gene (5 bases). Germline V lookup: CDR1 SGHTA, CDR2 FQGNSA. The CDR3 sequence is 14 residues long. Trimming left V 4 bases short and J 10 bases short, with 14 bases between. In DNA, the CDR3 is TGTGCCAGCAGCTCAGTCGCGGGACGGTCACCCCTCCACTTT. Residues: CASSSVAGRSPLHF.

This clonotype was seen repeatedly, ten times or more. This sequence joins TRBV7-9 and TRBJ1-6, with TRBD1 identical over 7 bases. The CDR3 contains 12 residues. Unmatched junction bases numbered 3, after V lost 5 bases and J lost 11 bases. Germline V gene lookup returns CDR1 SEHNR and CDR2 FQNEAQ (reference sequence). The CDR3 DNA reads TGTGCCAGCAGCCAAACAGGGGCACCCCTCCACTTT. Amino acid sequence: CASSQTGAPLHF.